A selection of T cell receptor beta chains follows, all from one sample in a study of lymphopenia after photon versus proton radiotherapy. The repertoire was sequenced with immunoSEQ multiplex PCR; TCRdb's copy has only in-frame clones and lacks some. The table records about 24,000 clones, over 80% of them present only once. Sequences were derived from peripheral blood, sampled from a patient treated with proton-based radiotherapy. All receptors derive from a woman aged 65 to 85 with pancreatic cancer. Both conserved end residues are part of each CDR3. D genes are given only for firm matches. The size entry is marked missing in some rows and otherwise reads once, few, many or a size class.

CDR3nt: TGTGCCATCAGTGAGTCAGGGGGTGGTGAAAAACTGTTTTTT
CDR3aa: CAISESGGGEKLFF
d_gene: -
j_gene: TRBJ1-4
v_gene: TRBV10-3
abundance: -

CDR3nt: TGTGCCACCAGCAGAGATGGGGGAAACAATGAGCAGTTCTTC
CDR3aa: CATSRDGGNNEQFF
d_gene: -
j_gene: TRBJ2-1
v_gene: TRBV15
abundance: -

CDR3nt: TGTGCCAGTAGAATGGACAGGGCGGGCGAGCAGTACTTC
CDR3aa: CASRMDRAGEQYF
d_gene: TRBD1
j_gene: TRBJ2-7
v_gene: TRBV19
abundance: -

CDR3nt: TGCGCCAGCAGCCAGGAAATATCAGTCTCCTATGGCTACACCTTC
CDR3aa: CASSQEISVSYGYTF
d_gene: -
j_gene: TRBJ1-2
v_gene: TRBV4-1
abundance: -

CDR3nt: TGTGCCAGCCGTCAGAACTGGAGCTCCTACAATGAGCAGTTCTTC
CDR3aa: CASRQNWSSYNEQFF
d_gene: -
j_gene: TRBJ2-1
v_gene: TRBV2
abundance: -

CDR3nt: TGTGCCAGCTCGCCTTTGGAGGGATTAACCTACGAGCAGTACTTC
CDR3aa: CASSPLEGLTYEQYF
d_gene: -
j_gene: TRBJ2-7
v_gene: TRBV18
abundance: -

CDR3nt: TGTGCCAGCACATCGAAAAACATTCAGTACTTC
CDR3aa: CASTSKNIQYF
d_gene: -
j_gene: TRBJ2-4
v_gene: TRBV6-1
abundance: few

CDR3nt: TGTGCCAGTAGTGAAGACGGAACCTCCGATTCACCCCTCCACTTT
CDR3aa: CASSEDGTSDSPLHF
d_gene: -
j_gene: TRBJ1-6
v_gene: TRBV19
abundance: -

CDR3nt: TGTGCCAGTAGTATCGGACTTACGGGGTACGAGCAGTACTTC
CDR3aa: CASSIGLTGYEQYF
d_gene: -
j_gene: TRBJ2-7
v_gene: TRBV19
abundance: -

CDR3nt: TGTGCCAGCAGTGAAGCAGGCGGGCGTTGGCAGCCCCAGCATTTT
CDR3aa: CASSEAGGRWQPQHF
d_gene: -
j_gene: TRBJ1-5
v_gene: TRBV6-1
abundance: -

CDR3nt: TGTGCCAGCAGCCCCGGAGGTAGCGGGAGAGTTGAGACCCAGTACTTC
CDR3aa: CASSPGGSGRVETQYF
d_gene: TRBD2
j_gene: TRBJ2-5
v_gene: TRBV7-3
abundance: -

CDR3nt: TGCGCCAGCAGTGATGGGCAGGTCCAAGGAGACACCATATATTTT
CDR3aa: CASSDGQVQGDTIYF
d_gene: -
j_gene: TRBJ1-3
v_gene: TRBV10-2
abundance: -

CDR3nt: TGTGCCAGCAGTGACTCCAAAGGGGGACTAGCGGGAGGGAATGAGCAGTTCTTC
CDR3aa: CASSDSKGGLAGGNEQFF
d_gene: TRBD2
j_gene: TRBJ2-1
v_gene: TRBV25-1
abundance: once

CDR3nt: TGTGCCAGCAGCCCCGCGGGGGATAGAGAGCTGTTTTTT
CDR3aa: CASSPAGDRELFF
d_gene: TRBD2
j_gene: TRBJ2-2
v_gene: TRBV28
abundance: -

CDR3nt: TGTGCCAGCAGCCCCCGGACTAGCGGGAGGGAGACCCAGTACTTC
CDR3aa: CASSPRTSGRETQYF
d_gene: TRBD2
j_gene: TRBJ2-5
v_gene: TRBV7-3
abundance: -

CDR3nt: TGTGCCAGCAGTGCAGGGCTCTATGGCTACACCTTC
CDR3aa: CASSAGLYGYTF
d_gene: -
j_gene: TRBJ1-2
v_gene: TRBV2
abundance: -

CDR3nt: TGTGCCAGCACCCCCATAGGCAGAATCTCCAACGTCCTGACTTTC
CDR3aa: CASTPIGRISNVLTF
d_gene: -
j_gene: TRBJ2-6
v_gene: TRBV28
abundance: once

CDR3nt: TGCGCCAGCAGCTTGGTACAGACCACAGATACGCAGTATTTT
CDR3aa: CASSLVQTTDTQYF
d_gene: -
j_gene: TRBJ2-3
v_gene: TRBV5-1
abundance: -

CDR3nt: TGTGCCAGCTCACCTCAGATAGGGAACATCGATGGCTACACCTTC
CDR3aa: CASSPQIGNIDGYTF
d_gene: -
j_gene: TRBJ1-2
v_gene: TRBV18
abundance: -

CDR3nt: TGTGCCAGCAGTATTCGACAGGGGAGGACTGAAGCTTTCTTT
CDR3aa: CASSIRQGRTEAFF
d_gene: TRBD1
j_gene: TRBJ1-1
v_gene: TRBV27
abundance: -

CDR3nt: TGTGCCAGCAGCTCGGACGGCGGCTATGGCTACACCTTC
CDR3aa: CASSSDGGYGYTF
d_gene: -
j_gene: TRBJ1-2
v_gene: TRBV7-9
abundance: -

CDR3nt: TGTGCCAGCAGCTTAGCATCCACGGGTGAAGCTTTCTTT
CDR3aa: CASSLASTGEAFF
d_gene: -
j_gene: TRBJ1-1
v_gene: TRBV11-3
abundance: -

CDR3nt: TGTGCCAGTGCCCTACAGGGAACCTCCTATAATTCACCCCTCCACTTT
CDR3aa: CASALQGTSYNSPLHF
d_gene: -
j_gene: TRBJ1-6
v_gene: TRBV2
abundance: -

CDR3nt: TGTGCCAGCAGTCCCCGGACAGGGGGAGGCACTGAAGCTTTCTTT
CDR3aa: CASSPRTGGGTEAFF
d_gene: TRBD1
j_gene: TRBJ1-1
v_gene: TRBV28
abundance: -

CDR3nt: TGTGCCAGCAGCGGTTACAGGGGCAATGAGCAGTTCTTC
CDR3aa: CASSGYRGNEQFF
d_gene: TRBD1
j_gene: TRBJ2-1
v_gene: TRBV7-9
abundance: -

CDR3nt: TGTGCCAGCAGCTTTCGACTGGGTGAGCAGTTCTTC
CDR3aa: CASSFRLGEQFF
d_gene: -
j_gene: TRBJ2-1
v_gene: TRBV7-8
abundance: -

CDR3nt: TGTGCCAGCAGTATCCGGACAGGGGTTGCGGAGACCCAGTACTTC
CDR3aa: CASSIRTGVAETQYF
d_gene: TRBD1
j_gene: TRBJ2-5
v_gene: TRBV28
abundance: -

CDR3nt: TGTGCCAGCAGCCCGAGCACAGATACGCAGTATTTT
CDR3aa: CASSPSTDTQYF
d_gene: -
j_gene: TRBJ2-3
v_gene: TRBV7-2
abundance: -

CDR3nt: TGTGCCAGCAGGCGCGATGGGGGGGCCGGGGAGCTGTTTTTT
CDR3aa: CASRRDGGAGELFF
d_gene: TRBD2
j_gene: TRBJ2-2
v_gene: TRBV7-6
abundance: -

CDR3nt: TGTGCCAGTAGTAGGGGCGACAGGCTGGATGGCTACACCTTC
CDR3aa: CASSRGDRLDGYTF
d_gene: -
j_gene: TRBJ1-2
v_gene: TRBV19
abundance: once

CDR3nt: TGCAGCGGGCGGGAGGATACGCAGTATTTT
CDR3aa: CSGREDTQYF
d_gene: TRBD2
j_gene: TRBJ2-3
v_gene: TRBV29-1
abundance: -

CDR3nt: TGTGCCAGCAGTGGTCCCAGACGAGGGACCTCAGATACGCAGTATTTT
CDR3aa: CASSGPRRGTSDTQYF
d_gene: -
j_gene: TRBJ2-3
v_gene: TRBV28
abundance: -

CDR3nt: TGTGCCAGCAGGCCGACAGGGGGTAGCTCTGGAAACACCATATATTTT
CDR3aa: CASRPTGGSSGNTIYF
d_gene: TRBD1
j_gene: TRBJ1-3
v_gene: TRBV2
abundance: -

CDR3nt: TGTGCCAGCAGTGAATATGCAGGGTATGGCTACACCTTC
CDR3aa: CASSEYAGYGYTF
d_gene: -
j_gene: TRBJ1-2
v_gene: TRBV25-1
abundance: -

CDR3nt: TGTGCCAGCAGCTTAATCAACGCGGGAGGAATGGCCAATGAGCAGTTCTTC
CDR3aa: CASSLINAGGMANEQFF
d_gene: TRBD2
j_gene: TRBJ2-1
v_gene: TRBV7-3
abundance: -

CDR3nt: TGTGCCAGCAGCTTGGCTCTAGCAGCCTATAAAGAGACCCAGTACTTC
CDR3aa: CASSLALAAYKETQYF
d_gene: -
j_gene: TRBJ2-5
v_gene: TRBV5-6
abundance: once

CDR3nt: TGTGCCAGCTCAGCCACAGGGGCCGTGAACACTGAAGCTTTCTTT
CDR3aa: CASSATGAVNTEAFF
d_gene: TRBD1
j_gene: TRBJ1-1
v_gene: TRBV18
abundance: -

CDR3nt: TGCGCCAGCAGCTTGGCCCAGGCGACCTACGAGCAGTACTTC
CDR3aa: CASSLAQATYEQYF
d_gene: -
j_gene: TRBJ2-7
v_gene: TRBV5-1
abundance: -

CDR3nt: TGTGCCAGCAGGTCAGGGGGCAATCAGCCCCAGCATTTT
CDR3aa: CASRSGGNQPQHF
d_gene: -
j_gene: TRBJ1-5
v_gene: TRBV6-5
abundance: -

CDR3nt: TGTGCCAGCAGTCCACGCCCAAGCGCTTCACCCCTCCACTTT
CDR3aa: CASSPRPSASPLHF
d_gene: -
j_gene: TRBJ1-6
v_gene: TRBV28
abundance: -

CDR3nt: TGTGCCAGCAGTTTGGCCCAGGGGGCTAGCGAGCAGTACTTC
CDR3aa: CASSLAQGASEQYF
d_gene: TRBD1
j_gene: TRBJ2-7
v_gene: TRBV28
abundance: -

CDR3nt: TGCAGCGTTGCGCCGCCGGGACGGACATACGAGCAGTACTTC
CDR3aa: CSVAPPGRTYEQYF
d_gene: -
j_gene: TRBJ2-7
v_gene: TRBV29-1
abundance: -

CDR3nt: TGTGCCAGCTCACCACCGAGACAGAACACCGGGGAGCTGTTTTTT
CDR3aa: CASSPPRQNTGELFF
d_gene: -
j_gene: TRBJ2-2
v_gene: TRBV18
abundance: -

CDR3nt: TGTGCCAGCTCACCACCGGGGAAAAACATTCAGTACTTC
CDR3aa: CASSPPGKNIQYF
d_gene: -
j_gene: TRBJ2-4
v_gene: TRBV18
abundance: -

CDR3nt: TGTGCCAGCAGTGAAGACAGGGAGGGTGAAAAACTGTTTTTT
CDR3aa: CASSEDREGEKLFF
d_gene: -
j_gene: TRBJ1-4
v_gene: TRBV2
abundance: -